The 16 T cell receptor beta chains below come from one sample, sequenced in a study of a mutant IDH1 vaccine in newly diagnosed glioma. The time point here: week 35, safety follow-up. Mutant IDH1 20-mer peptide, at 300 ug, made up each vaccine dose, with topical imiquimod. TCRdb keeps only in-frame clones here, not all; method: immunoSEQ multiplex PCR. The sample holds around 52,000 clones, 75% to 85% seen once. The antigens of these receptors remain unknown. The sample in question was PBMCs, obtained from a glioma patient whose treatment included an IDH1 peptide vaccine. The receptors were sampled from a man aged 35 to 55 with glioma.

This chain joins TRBV2 and TRBJ2-1, with a weak D call TRBD2 (6 bases). Germline CDR1 and CDR2: SNHLY and FYNNEI. This CDR3 contains 14 residues. Trimming took off 8 bases at V and 5 bases at J, with 16 bases between the two ends. DNA for the CDR3: TGTGCCAGCCTAGCTGGAGGGCCGAACAATGAGCAGTTCTTC. Translated, it gives CASLAGGPNNEQFF.

The chain is built from TRBV27 and TRBJ2-1; D gene uncertain. The CDR3 sequence is 12 residues long. Between the trimmed V and J ends, which lost 7 bases and 6 bases, there was a span of 10 bases. Germline V CDR1 and CDR2: MNHEY, SMNVEV (reference sequence). The CDR3 nucleotides are TGTGCCAGCACCGATATGAGCAATGAGCAGTTCTTC. Its protein is CASTDMSNEQFF.

The chain has TRBV4-1 and TRBJ2-1, with TRBD2 identical over 8 bases. Germline CDR1 reads MGHRA; CDR2 reads YSYEKL. Trimming took 5 bases from V and 5 from J; bases not matched to a gene: 11. There are 16 residues in the CDR3. The CDR3 DNA reads TGCGCCAGCAGCTATTCTTCGGGAGGGCCCAACAATGAGCAGTTCTTC. The encoded protein is CASSYSSGGPNNEQFF.

This clone has just a few counts. V and J are TRBV10-1 and TRBJ2-1; 13 positions match TRBD2. The CDR3 runs to 16 residues. The germline CDR1 and CDR2 sequences are WNHNN and SYGVQD (reference sequence). After removal of 8 bases from V and 5 bases from J, the junction contained 9 bases not matched to a gene. The CDR3 coding sequence is TGCGCCAGCCGTAGGACTAGCGGGAGTATCCACAATGAGCAGTTCTTC. Protein product: CASRRTSGSIHNEQFF.

Here the CDR3 DNA reads TGTGCCAGCAGTTCCGGACAGGGTGGCGGCTACACCTTC. Translation gives CASSSGQGGGYTF. The rearrangement uses TRBV27 and TRBJ1-2, with 8 bases aligning to TRBD1. J was trimmed by 8 bases and V by 4 bases; bases with no gene match: 6. The CDR3 spans 13 residues. Germline values: CDR1 MNHEY, CDR2 SMNVEV (reference sequence).

The genes are TRBV29-1 and TRBJ2-1; tentative D call: TRBD2 (6 bases). There are 15 residues in the CDR3. Trimming took off 6 bases at V and 3 bases at J, with 18 bases between the two ends. CDR1 SQVTM and CDR2 ANQGSEA come from the germline V gene. The CDR3 region has the DNA TGCAGCGTAACTATACGGGACTCCTTCTACAATGAGCAGTTCTTC. As protein: CSVTIRDSFYNEQFF.

This clone appeared a single time. Here the CDR3 DNA reads TGTGCCAGCAGCTTAGTGACGGACACTGCCTACGAGCAGTACTTC. Translation: CASSLVTDTAYEQYF. The chain has TRBV7-2 and TRBJ2-7, with D possibly being TRBD1 (5 bases). The germline CDR1 and CDR2 sequences are SGHTA and FQGNSA. V lost 1 base and J 2 bases, leaving 12 bases between the germline ends. CDR3 length equals 15 residues.

The chain is built from TRBV4-3 and TRBJ2-2, with 8 bases matching TRBD1. Germline CDR1 reads LGHNA; CDR2 reads YSLEER. The length of the CDR3 is 16 residues. Trimming took 4 bases from V and 3 from J; bases not matched to a gene: 7. The CDR3 bases are TGCGCCAGCAGCCCTATTATGACAGGGGACACCGGGGAGCTGTTTTTT. Its translation: CASSPIMTGDTGELFF.

CDR3 DNA: TGTGCCAGCAGCTTAGCTCCTAGCGCCGAGCAGTACTTC. Protein product: CASSLAPSAEQYF. V is TRBV13 and J is TRBJ2-7; possibly TRBD2 for D (6 bases). Trimming stripped 1 base from V and 6 bases from J, with 10 bases between. Germline values: CDR1 PRHDT, CDR2 FYEKMQ (reference sequence). The CDR3 totals 13 residues.

This clone was recorded a few times. V gene TRBV7-2 combines with J gene TRBJ2-1; D not resolved. V lost 7 bases and J 5 bases, leaving 9 bases between the germline ends. The germline V gene encodes CDR1 SGHTA and CDR2 FQGNSA. This CDR3 spans 12 amino acids. In nucleotides, the CDR3 is TGTGCCAGCAAAATAGGTAACAATGAGCAGTTCTTC. This encodes CASKIGNNEQFF.

This clone was recorded only once. The chain joins TRBV11-2 to TRBJ2-1; 7 bases align to TRBD2. Trimming cost V 5 bases and J 4 bases; bases outside gene matches: 5. The V gene's germline CDR1 is SGHAT and CDR2 FQNNGV. The CDR3 length is 14 residues. CDR3 sequence: CASSTRGVYNEQFF. CDR3 bases: TGTGCCAGCAGCACACGGGGGGTTTACAATGAGCAGTTCTTC.

The genes are TRBV2 and TRBJ2-1, with D maybe TRBD1 (6 bases). Germline V gives CDR1 SNHLY, CDR2 FYNNEI. Trimming removed 5 bases from V and 0 bases from J, with 11 bases in between. The CDR3 covers 15 residues. For the CDR3, the DNA is TGTGCCAGCAGTCGGGACAAAGACTCCTACAATGAGCAGTTCTTC. Protein: CASSRDKDSYNEQFF.

This clone came up once. The V call is TRBV4-3, the J call TRBJ1-1, with a possible D match to TRBD1 (5 bases). Germline V gene lookup returns CDR1 LGHNA and CDR2 YSLEER. The CDR3 contains 13 residues. Trimming removed 0 bases from V and 11 bases from J, with 13 bases in between. The CDR3 reads CASSQDRGRGAFF. Written as DNA, the CDR3 is TGCGCCAGCAGCCAAGATCGAGGCCGGGGGGCTTTCTTT.

The J gene is TRBJ2-1, the V gene TRBV7-6; the match to TRBD2 covers 11 bases. CDR3 length: 17 residues. Germline assignment: CDR1 SGHVS and CDR2 FNYEAQ. V gave up 2 bases and J gave up 4 bases; unmatched junction bases: 7. The CDR3: CASSLIPGTSGYNEQFF. The CDR3 DNA follows: TGTGCCAGCAGCTTAATCCCCGGGACTAGCGGATACAATGAGCAGTTCTTC.

This clone was found a few times. The chain employs TRBV6-6 and TRBJ2-1; D remains ambiguous. This CDR3 has 13 residues. Trimming cost V 2 bases and J 10 bases, with 12 bases left between them. Germline V lookup: CDR1 MNHNY, CDR2 SVGAGI (reference sequence). The CDR3 protein is CASSYEASREQFF. CDR3 DNA: TGTGCCAGCAGTTACGAGGCCAGCCGCGAGCAGTTCTTC.

This CDR3 is CASSQEGVKNIQYF. CDR3 sequence (DNA): TGTGCCAGCAGTCAGGAGGGAGTTAAAAACATTCAGTACTTC. The chain couples TRBV2 to TRBJ2-4; perhaps TRBD2 as D (6 bases). This CDR3 is built from 14 residues. Germline V gene data show CDR1 as SNHLY and CDR2 as FYNNEI. V shed 5 bases and J shed 4 bases, with 12 bases lying between them.